This TCR beta chain originates from a study of human T cells and chemical hapten exposure. Study-wide points: In comparison with controls, expanded TCRs gave rise to a significantly larger number of large CDR3 similarity clusters. Each of the donors had alopecia, so their immune responses may not resemble those of healthy people.

Trimming cost V 3 bases and J 4 bases; bases outside gene matches: 7. CDR1 is KGHSH, CDR2 LQKENI, per germline. The CDR3 has 15 amino acids. TCRdb recomputed calls from the RACE reads with MiXCR, one row per CDR3 protein. The data contain about 84,000 distinct CDR3 sequences, 9.5% to 14% of them singletons. Time point noted: patch test 3, about 24 weeks after DPC sensitization. Treatment indicated: therapeutic diphenylcyclopropenone sensitization with weekly scalp DPC. This clonotype has ten or more counts. The antigen remains unidentified. V gene TRBV18 combines with J gene TRBJ1-1, with 8 bases matching TRBD1. The sample here was whole blood, taken in connection with sensitization to the hapten diphenylcyclopropenone (DPC). This TCR was recovered from a woman in her forties or fifties with alopecia areata. Some clones in this sample may be carry-over from other donors' samples. As DNA, the CDR3 is TGTGCCAGCTCACCCGGACAGGGCGGAGGCACTGAAGCTTTCTTT. Translated: CASSPGQGGGTEAFF.